The 29 T cell receptor beta chains below were found in one sample sequenced in a study of blood T cell repertoires in COVID-19. The method was immunoSEQ multiplex PCR; TCRdb's version includes in-frame clones alone and lacks a portion of them. Among a few hundred thousand clones listed, around 90% were seen once. The sequenced sample consisted of peripheral blood. The receptor set was obtained from a man aged 40-50 years with acute or convalescent COVID-19.

V and J are TRBV29-1 and TRBJ1-1; TRBD1 agrees at 7 bases. J gave up 2 bases and V 1 base, and 4 bases lay outside the gene matches. The CDR3 is 14 amino acids. CDR1 and CDR2 from the germline V gene are SQVTM and ANQGSEA. The DNA of the CDR3 is TGCAGCGTTGAAGGAGGGGGCATTAACACTGAAGCTTTCTTT. Its protein product is CSVEGGGINTEAFF.

The J gene is TRBJ2-5, the V gene TRBV28; 7 nucleotides align to TRBD2. Germline values: CDR1 MDHEN, CDR2 SYDVKM. The trim removed 6 bases at V and 5 bases at J, leaving 6 bases unmatched. The CDR3 is made up of 13 amino acids. The CDR3 DNA reads TGTGCCAGCAGACCACTAGCGAAGGAGACCCAGTACTTC. Residues: CASRPLAKETQYF.

The CDR3 DNA reads TGCAGCGTTGATACCCCGGAGTTCTTT. This sequence encodes CSVDTPEFF. The genes are TRBV29-1 and TRBJ1-1; D call uncertain. In germline, CDR1 is SQVTM, CDR2 ANQGSEA. Trimming stripped 3 bases from V and 14 bases from J, with 10 bases between. This CDR3 comprises 9 residues.

The genes are TRBV5-6 and TRBJ1-6; D ambiguous. The V and J ends lost 0 bases and 6 bases respectively, with 7 bases between them. Germline V lookup: CDR1 SGHDT, CDR2 YYEEEE. The CDR3 is 14 residues long. CDR3 sequence: CASSLGQVNSPLHF. CDR3 DNA: TGTGCCAGCAGCTTGGGTCAGGTTAATTCACCCCTCCACTTT.

This clone showed up just once. V is TRBV2 and J is TRBJ1-2; D might be TRBD1 (6 bases). Per the germline V gene, CDR1 is SNHLY and CDR2 is FYNNEI. This CDR3 is 14 amino acids long. Trimming shortened V by 6 bases and J by 5 bases, and 16 bases separated the two germline ends. The CDR3 protein is CASSPTRGGYGYTF. The CDR3 DNA follows: TGTGCCAGCAGCCCAACCAGGGGAGGGTATGGCTACACCTTC.

The chain combines TRBV2 with TRBJ1-6; D uncertain. Germline V gene data show CDR1 as SNHLY and CDR2 as FYNNEI. The V gene lost 6 bases and the J gene lost 0 bases, with 15 bases spanning the gap. CDR3 size: 17 residues. The CDR3 nucleotides read TGTGCCAGCAGGAAAGATCCGCCTAGCTCCTATAATTCACCCCTCCACTTT. Translating it yields CASRKDPPSSYNSPLHF.

This chain connects TRBV9 to TRBJ1-6; the D is unclear. Germline V gene sequence: CDR1 SGDLS, CDR2 YYNGEE. Trimming took off 6 bases at V and 0 bases at J, with 28 bases between the two ends. The CDR3 covers 21 residues. The CDR3 region has the DNA TGTGCCAGCAACCCCACCTTGCGGGGTCGGTATTATCCCTCCTATAATTCACCCCTCCACTTT. Its translation is CASNPTLRGRYYPSYNSPLHF.

The chain has TRBV5-4 and TRBJ1-4; 7 bases agree with TRBD1. The CDR3 consists of 15 residues. Per the germline V gene, CDR1 is SGHNT and CDR2 is YYREEE (reference sequence). V was pared by 4 bases and J by 8 bases, with 11 bases of the junction left unmatched. CDR3 nucleotides: TGTGCCAGCAGCGGGGGGACAGCTAGGAGCGAAAAACTGTTTTTT. It yields the protein CASSGGTARSEKLFF.

This clone was counted once. The chain uses TRBV7-2 and TRBJ1-6, with unresolved D. Germline loops: CDR1 SGHTA, CDR2 FQGNSA. The V gene lost 5 bases and the J gene lost 4 bases, with 18 bases spanning the gap. This CDR3 contains 17 residues. DNA for the CDR3: TGTGCCAGCAGCCAATTTAAATGGGCAGGTTATAATTCACCCCTCCACTTT. Encoded protein: CASSQFKWAGYNSPLHF. The whole variable domain, filled in from reference TRBV7-2 and TRBJ1-6, reads GAGVSQSPSNKVTEKGKDVELRCDPISGHTALYWYRQSLGQGLEFLIYFQGNSAPDKSGLPSDRFSAERTGGSVSTLTIQRTQQEDSAVYLCASSQFKWAGYNSPLHFGNGTRLTVT.

This sequence joins TRBV2 and TRBJ1-4; TRBD1 is a possible D gene (5 bases). CDR1 is SNHLY and CDR2 is FYNNEI in the germline V gene. The V gene lost 4 bases and the J gene lost 5 bases, with 11 bases spanning the gap. CDR3 length: 14 amino acids. The DNA of the CDR3 is TGTGCCAGCAGTGGGGGGGACCTCAATGAAAAACTGTTTTTT. Translated: CASSGGDLNEKLFF.

The chain uses TRBV7-9 and TRBJ2-7, with 8 bases aligning to TRBD2. Germline assignment: CDR1 SEHNR and CDR2 FQNEAQ (reference sequence). This CDR3 is 16 amino acids long. V lost 0 bases, J lost 5 bases, and 9 bases stayed unmatched. The DNA for the CDR3 is TGTGCCAGCAGCTTAGCAGAAGGACTAGCTATCCACGAGCAGTACTTC. Protein: CASSLAEGLAIHEQYF.

V is TRBV4-2 and J is TRBJ1-1; the D gene is possibly TRBD1 (6 bases). This CDR3 spans 13 amino acids. Trimming removed 2 bases from V and 5 bases from J, with 9 bases in between. Germline values: CDR1 LGHNA, CDR2 YNFKEQ. The CDR3 loop reads CASSQTGTTEAFF. Written as DNA, the CDR3 is TGTGCCAGCAGCCAAACAGGGACGACTGAAGCTTTCTTT.

The V call is TRBV15, the J call TRBJ2-7; 7 bases fit TRBD1. J was trimmed by 3 bases and V by 3 bases; bases with no gene match: 2. Germline CDR1 and CDR2: LNHNV and YYDKDF (reference sequence). This CDR3 is built from 13 residues. The chain's CDR3 is CATSSNRGYEQYF. The CDR3 coding sequence is TGTGCCACCAGCAGTAACAGGGGCTACGAGCAGTACTTC.

V usage is TRBV7-9 and J usage is TRBJ2-5; 7 nucleotides match TRBD1. The V gene's germline CDR1 is SEHNR and CDR2 FQNEAQ (reference sequence). Unmatched junction bases numbered 1, after V lost 3 bases and J lost 3 bases. This CDR3 has 13 residues. CDR3: CASSFTGEETQYF. The CDR3, as DNA: TGTGCCAGCAGCTTCACAGGGGAAGAGACCCAGTACTTC.

V and J are TRBV14 and TRBJ1-2; unclear D gene. This CDR3 contains 14 residues. V gave up 1 base and J gave up 1 base, with 7 bases separating them. Per the germline V gene, CDR1 is SGHDN and CDR2 is FVKESK. The CDR3 DNA reads as TGTGCCAGCAGCCAAGGCGTCCTTAACTATGGCTACACCTTC. Its translation is CASSQGVLNYGYTF.

The CDR3 region has the DNA TGTGCCAGCAGTAGGACAGGGGGCTCCTATAATTCACCCCTCCACTTT. This gives the protein CASSRTGGSYNSPLHF. This rearrangement joins TRBV2 to TRBJ1-6; 10 positions match TRBD1. V lost 5 bases, J lost 0 bases, and 1 base stayed unmatched. Germline V gives CDR1 SNHLY, CDR2 FYNNEI. The CDR3 is made up of 16 amino acids.

This clone was recorded a few times. The chain is built from TRBV7-9 and TRBJ1-6; TRBD1 matches 8 bases. V dropped 5 bases and J dropped 10; count of bases not matched to a gene: 7. Germline V gene sequence: CDR1 SEHNR, CDR2 FQNEAQ (reference sequence). CDR3 length: 14 residues. CDR3 sequence (DNA): TGTGCCAGCAGCCGAACAGGGGGGGGATCACCCCTCCACTTT. Protein product: CASSRTGGGSPLHF.

The chain has TRBV19 and TRBJ2-1, with TRBD2 identical over 11 bases. The CDR3 has 17 amino acids. The germline V gene encodes CDR1 LNHDA and CDR2 SQIVND (reference sequence). The trim removed 0 bases at V and 8 bases at J, leaving 9 bases unmatched. As DNA, the CDR3 is TGTGCCAGTAGTATAGAACAACTAGCGGGAGTTAAAGATGAGCAGTTCTTC. This sequence encodes CASSIEQLAGVKDEQFF.

The chain joins TRBV6-1 to TRBJ2-3; TRBD1 matches 7 bases. Germline CDR1 is MNHNS and CDR2 is SASEGT. This CDR3 is built from 14 residues. With 2 bases clipped from V and 6 bases from J, the junction kept 5 bases outside the gene matches. The DNA for the CDR3 is TGTGCCAGCAGTGAAAGACAGGGCGGCGATACGCAGTATTTT. Its protein is CASSERQGGDTQYF.

The rearrangement links TRBV4-2 to TRBJ2-2; 10 nucleotides agree with TRBD2. Unmatched junction bases numbered 6, after V lost 5 bases and J lost 3 bases. The CDR3 spans 16 residues. Germline values: CDR1 LGHNA, CDR2 YNFKEQ. CDR3 bases: TGTGCCAGCAGCGATTTCAGCGGGGGGGACACCGGGGAGCTGTTTTTT. It encodes CASSDFSGGDTGELFF.

V usage is TRBV5-1 and J usage is TRBJ1-2; D might be TRBD1 (5 bases). The CDR3 consists of 14 residues. V was trimmed by 0 bases and J by 3 bases, leaving 9 bases between them. CDR1 SGHRS and CDR2 YFSETQ come from the germline V gene. The CDR3 loop reads CASSLEGSDYGYTF. In DNA, the CDR3 is TGCGCCAGCAGCTTGGAGGGGTCAGACTATGGCTACACCTTC.

V usage is TRBV6-5 and J usage is TRBJ2-3; 8 nucleotides align to TRBD2. The CDR3 totals 14 residues. The trim removed 4 bases at V and 6 bases at J, leaving 6 bases unmatched. Per germline, CDR1 MNHEY and CDR2 SVGAGI. The CDR3 protein is CASSLSGGGDTQYF. The CDR3 DNA sequence: TGTGCCAGCAGTTTAAGCGGGGGCGGGGATACGCAGTATTTT.

The V gene is TRBV7-2, the J gene TRBJ2-3; perhaps TRBD1 as D (6 bases). V dropped 1 base and J dropped 5 bases, with 22 bases sitting between them. The CDR3 runs 18 residues. CDR1 is SGHTA, CDR2 FQGNSA, per germline. This CDR3 is CASSLVTQQGPAGDTQYF. The CDR3 DNA reads as TGTGCCAGCAGCTTAGTTACCCAACAGGGCCCTGCGGGAGATACGCAGTATTTT.

The gene calls are TRBV4-3 and TRBJ1-2; possible D gene TRBD1, 6 bases. Between the trimmed V and J ends, which lost 0 bases and 4 bases, there was a span of 15 bases. CDR3 length: 16 residues. Germline V gives CDR1 LGHNA, CDR2 YSLEER. The CDR3: CASSQEGGAGGYGYTF. CDR3 DNA sequence: TGCGCCAGCAGCCAAGAGGGGGGGGCCGGCGGCTATGGCTACACCTTC.

The gene calls are TRBV9 and TRBJ2-1, with 8 bases identical to TRBD2. V lost 2 bases and J lost 3; bases outside the gene matches: 4. Per the germline V gene, CDR1 is SGDLS and CDR2 is YYNGEE. The CDR3 totals 15 residues. DNA of the CDR3: TGTGCCAGCAGCGTGAGTAGCGGGGTCTACAATGAGCAGTTCTTC. It specifies CASSVSSGVYNEQFF.

The V and J genes are TRBV28 and TRBJ1-5; tentatively, D is TRBD1 (6 bases). In germline, CDR1 is MDHEN, CDR2 SYDVKM. The CDR3 spans 14 residues. Trimming left V 6 bases short and J 3 bases short, with 12 bases between. The chain's CDR3 is CASSPDSLNQPQHF. In DNA, the CDR3 is TGTGCCAGCAGCCCGGACAGTCTCAATCAGCCCCAGCATTTT. Full variable domain (remainder filled in from reference TRBV28 and TRBJ1-5): DVKVTQSSRYLVKRTGEKVFLECVQDMDHENMFWYRQDPGLGLRLIYFSYDVKMKEKGDIPEGYSVSREKKERFSLILESASTNQTSMYLCASSPDSLNQPQHFGDGTRLSIL.

This chain connects TRBV5-1 to TRBJ1-6; 7 positions agree with TRBD1. CDR1 is SGHRS, CDR2 YFSETQ, per germline. The CDR3 sequence is 16 residues long. V was pared by 0 bases and J by 6 bases, with 6 bases of the junction left unmatched. The CDR3 DNA reads TGCGCCAGCAGCTTGGATTTGTCAGGGGGTAATTCACCCCTCCACTTT. Translating it yields CASSLDLSGGNSPLHF.

As regards this clone: Other DNA sequences of this sample code for an identical CDR3. V is TRBV6-1 and J is TRBJ1-2; TRBD1 is a possible D gene (5 bases). The CDR3 is 12 amino acids. Between the trimmed V and J ends, which lost 3 bases and 4 bases, there was a span of 6 bases. Germline V gene sequence: CDR1 MNHNS, CDR2 SASEGT. CDR3 residues: CASSEGPYGYTF. CDR3 sequence (DNA): TGTGCCAGCAGTGAGGGGCCCTATGGCTACACCTTC.

CDR3 bases: TGTGCCAGCAGCTTAAGCCTGACAAACTACGAGCAGTACTTC. Translation: CASSLSLTNYEQYF. The chain carries TRBV5-6 and TRBJ2-7; D is unresolved. The CDR3 sequence is 14 residues long. Germline lookup yields CDR1 SGHDT and CDR2 YYEEEE. V lost 2 bases and J lost 3, with 12 bases in between. Filled out from reference TRBV5-6 and TRBJ2-7, the complete variable domain reads DAGVTQSPTHLIKTRGQQVTLRCSPKSGHDTVSWYQQALGQGPQFIFQYYEEEERQRGNFPDRFSGHQFPNYSSELNVNALLLGDSALYLCASSLSLTNYEQYFGPGTRLTVT.